The 27 T cell receptor beta chains given below trace back to one sample, sequenced in a study of blood T cell repertoires in COVID-19. The protocol was immunoSEQ multiplex PCR, while the TCRdb copy is restricted to in-frame clones and leaves out a portion. The table lists just over 150,000 clones, roughly 90% of them singletons. Material for sequencing was PBMCs or T cells enriched from blood (not recorded which). Receptor source: a woman in her fifties or sixties who had recovered from COVID-19.

CDR3 amino acids: CASSFSSTGDYGYTF. The CDR3 coding sequence is TGTGCCAGCAGCTTCTCGTCCACAGGGGACTATGGCTACACCTTC. The J gene is TRBJ1-2, the V gene TRBV7-3, with 7 bases identical to TRBD1. Germline V gene data show CDR1 as SGHTA and CDR2 as FQGTGA. V shed 3 bases and J 3 bases; nucleotides not matched to a gene: 7. There are 15 residues in the CDR3.

Worth noting for this clone: Other DNA sequences within the sample encode an identical CDR3. V is TRBV21-1 and J is TRBJ1-2; the table's D call TRBD1 went unverified against the DNA. TRBV21-1 is deemed a pseudogene. The CDR3 is made up of 13 amino acids. Here the CDR3 DNA reads TGTGCCAGCTGTTACAGGGCTCACTATGGCTACACCTTC. Its translation is CASCYRAHYGYTF.

This clone came up many times. The genes are TRBV11-2 and TRBJ2-3, with 16 bases that match TRBD2. This CDR3 has 15 amino acids. V was pared by 11 bases and J by 5 bases, with 7 bases of the junction left unmatched. Germline CDR1 and CDR2: SGHAT and FQNNGV. The CDR3 protein is CAGTSGGAVLDTQYF. The DNA for the CDR3 is TGTGCCGGGACTAGCGGGGGGGCCGTTTTAGATACGCAGTATTTT.

The V and J genes are TRBV10-3 and TRBJ1-6; D is possibly TRBD1 (6 bases). CDR3 length equals 16 residues. V was pared by 2 bases and J by 10 bases, with 18 bases between. The germline V gene has CDR1 ENHRY and CDR2 SYGVKD. The CDR3 coding sequence is TGTGCCATCAGTGAGATCCCTACAGGGAGAGGATCACCCCTCCACTTT. It is translated as CAISEIPTGRGSPLHF.

This clone was observed a handful of times. J is TRBJ2-2 and V is TRBV6-2 or TRBV6-3, with 11 nucleotides matching TRBD2. From germline, CDR1 is MNHEY and CDR2 SVGEGT. The CDR3 length is 14 residues. V lost 5 bases and J lost 5; bases outside the gene matches: 1. The CDR3 region has the DNA TGTGCCAGCAGTCGACTAGCGGGGACCGGGGAGCTGTTTTTT. Its protein product is CASSRLAGTGELFF.

This clone appeared a few times. The rearrangement links TRBV6-5 to TRBJ2-2, with D possibly being TRBD1 (5 bases). The CDR3 contains 16 residues. Germline lookup yields CDR1 MNHEY and CDR2 SVGAGI. V shed 0 bases and J shed 4 bases, with 12 bases lying between them. CDR3 amino acids: CASSYSIAQGTGELFF. In DNA form, the CDR3 reads TGTGCCAGCAGTTACTCGATAGCTCAGGGCACCGGGGAGCTGTTTTTT.

The chain combines TRBV7-9 with TRBJ1-2; maybe TRBD1 (6 bases). The CDR3 runs to 13 residues. CDR1 SEHNR and CDR2 FQNEAQ come from the germline V gene (reference sequence). V was pared by 6 bases and J by 3 bases, with 11 bases between. For the CDR3, the DNA is TGTGCCAGCAGGGGAACAGGGCACTATGGCTACACCTTC. This encodes CASRGTGHYGYTF.

The chain employs TRBV6-5 and TRBJ1-3; D is possibly TRBD1 (5 bases). Germline values: CDR1 MNHEY, CDR2 SVGAGI. Deletions cut 0 bases from V and 4 bases from J, with 10 bases between. This CDR3 has 15 amino acids. CDR3 residues: CASSYSAGSGNTIYF. CDR3 nucleotide sequence: TGTGCCAGCAGTTACTCGGCAGGGTCCGGAAACACCATATATTTT.

The chain recombines TRBV12-3 or TRBV12-4 with TRBJ2-2; 8 positions match TRBD2. The CDR3 sequence is 13 residues long. With V trimmed by 8 bases and J by 1 base, 0 bases remained unmatched. CDR3 nucleotide sequence: TGTGCCAGCCGGGGGGGGAACACCGGGGAGCTGTTTTTT. Its protein is CASRGGNTGELFF.

The chain is built from TRBV11-3 and TRBJ2-1; tentative D call: TRBD2 (6 bases). This CDR3 is built from 13 residues. V lost 2 bases and J 9 bases, leaving 11 bases between the germline ends. Germline assignment: CDR1 SGHNT and CDR2 YENEEA. The CDR3: CASSLMAGLEQFF. For the CDR3, the DNA is TGTGCCAGCAGCTTAATGGCGGGGCTTGAGCAGTTCTTC. Full variable domain (rest looked up from reference TRBV11-3 and TRBJ2-1): EAGVVQSPRYKIIEKKQPVAFWCNPISGHNTLYWYLQNLGQGPELLIRYENEEAVDDSQLPKDRFSAERLKGVDSTLKIQPAELGDSAVYLCASSLMAGLEQFFGPGTRLTVL.

This clone was found a few times. V and J are TRBV15 and TRBJ1-5, with D uncertain. The germline V gene encodes CDR1 LNHNV and CDR2 YYDKDF (reference sequence). The V and J ends lost 1 base and 6 bases respectively, with 4 bases between them. The CDR3 has 12 residues. The CDR3, as DNA: TGTGCCACCAGCAGAGCGGGTCAGCCCCAGCATTTT. Translating it yields CATSRAGQPQHF. Full variable domain (remainder filled in from reference TRBV15 and TRBJ1-5): DAMVIQNPRYQVTQFGKPVTLSCSQTLNHNVMYWYQQKSSQAPKLLFHYYDKDFNNEADTPDNFQSRRPNTSFCFLDIRSPGLGDTAMYLCATSRAGQPQHFGDGTRLSIL.

This clone was observed at least ten times. The chain employs TRBV19 and TRBJ1-4, with D uncertain. The CDR3 is 14 residues long. Looked up from germline, CDR1 is LNHDA and CDR2 is SQIVND (reference sequence). The V and J ends lost 3 bases and 7 bases respectively, with 12 bases between them. The CDR3 bases are TGTGCCAGTAGTATTCTGAGCGCCCCTGAAAAACTGTTTTTT. This codes for CASSILSAPEKLFF.

This clone was recorded only once. The chain is built from TRBV5-8 and TRBJ2-1, with 9 bases identical to TRBD1. This CDR3 has 15 residues. Germline V gene sequence: CDR1 SGHTS, CDR2 YDEGEE. Trimming at V came to 1 base and at J to 5 bases, leaving 4 bases not matched to a gene. The CDR3 DNA reads as TGTGCCAGCAGCTTGAGGGGACAGGGTCACAATGAGCAGTTCTTC. Protein product: CASSLRGQGHNEQFF. Supplemented by reference TRBV5-8 and TRBJ2-1, the full variable domain reads EAGVTQSPTHLIKTRGQQATLRCSPISGHTSVYWYQQALGLGLQFLLWYDEGEERNRGNFPPRFSGRQFPNYSSELNVNALELEDSALYLCASSLRGQGHNEQFFGPGTRLTVL.

The chain recombines TRBV19 with TRBJ1-5, with 8 bases aligning to TRBD1. The V gene's germline CDR1 is LNHDA and CDR2 SQIVND (reference sequence). The CDR3 length is 17 residues. Unmatched junction bases numbered 12, after V lost 7 bases and J lost 1 base. The CDR3 coding sequence is TGTGCCAGTACCAGGGGGCGTGGGGATGTAAGCAATCAGCCCCAGCATTTT. It codes for CASTRGRGDVSNQPQHF.

The chain links TRBV4-1 to TRBJ1-4; a possible D gene is TRBD1 (6 bases). This CDR3 region has 16 residues. Germline CDR1 and CDR2: MGHRA and YSYEKL. The V end lost 3 bases, the J end lost 0 bases, and 11 bases lay between the germline ends. The CDR3 DNA is TGCGCCAGCAGCCACAAGGGACACCCAACTAATGAAAAACTGTTTTTT. It codes for CASSHKGHPTNEKLFF.

This clone was recorded once. This sequence joins TRBV19 and TRBJ2-1, with D possibly TRBD1 on 7 matching bases. The germline gives CDR1 LNHDA, CDR2 SQIVND (reference sequence). V was shortened by 3 bases and J by 0 bases, with 12 bases between the two germline ends. CDR3 length: 16 amino acids. The CDR3 region has the DNA TGTGCCAGTAGTATCGCAGGGGGGAGCTCCTACAATGAGCAGTTCTTC. Translating gives CASSIAGGSSYNEQFF.

The chain joins TRBV7-9 to TRBJ2-1; the D is unclear. The CDR3 loop spans 14 amino acids. Germline lookup yields CDR1 SEHNR and CDR2 FQNEAQ (reference sequence). The V end was cut by 5 bases, the J end by 7 bases, with 15 bases between. The CDR3 nucleotides read TGTGCCAGCAGCCCTATGCCGAGCACGAATGAGCAGTTCTTC. It codes for CASSPMPSTNEQFF. The variable domain in full, with the rest retrieved from reference TRBV7-9 and TRBJ2-1, is DTGVSQNPRHKITKRGQNVTFRCDPISEHNRLYWYRQTLGQGPEFLTYFQNEAQLEKSRLLSDRFSAERPKGSFSTLEIQRTEQGDSAMYLCASSPMPSTNEQFFGPGTRLTVL.

This clone turned up a few times. The chain has TRBV29-1 and TRBJ1-2; unclear D gene. Trimming took off 3 bases at V and 5 bases at J, with 10 bases between the two ends. CDR1 is SQVTM, CDR2 ANQGSEA, per germline. The CDR3 is 12 amino acids. The CDR3 DNA sequence: TGCAGCGTTGACTCTGAGGCTTATGGCTACACCTTC. Translation gives CSVDSEAYGYTF. Together with reference TRBV29-1 and TRBJ1-2, the CDR3 gives the full variable domain: SAVISQKPSRDICQRGTSLTIQCQVDSQVTMMFWYRQQPGQSLTLIATANQGSEATYESGFVIDKFPISRPNLTFSTLTVSNMSPEDSSIYLCSVDSEAYGYTFGSGTRLTVV.

The chain has TRBV3-1 (or the pseudogene TRBV3-2) and TRBJ2-2, with a weak D call TRBD1 (6 bases). Germline-derived CDR1 and CDR2 are LGHDT and YNNKEL (reference sequence). CDR3 size: 15 residues. The germline V and J ends were trimmed by 6 bases and 0 bases, with 11 bases remaining between them. The CDR3 DNA reads as TGTGCCAGCAGTCTTACAGGGACGAACACCGGGGAGCTGTTTTTT. Its protein is CASSLTGTNTGELFF.

This sequence joins TRBV5-6 and TRBJ2-7; 9 positions agree with TRBD1. Losses at the gene ends were 4 bases for V and 2 bases for J; bases not matched to a gene: 7. This CDR3 has 15 residues. CDR1 is SGHDT, CDR2 YYEEEE, per germline. CDR3 nucleotide sequence: TGTGCCAGCAGCCGAACGACAGGGGGACCCTACGAGCAGTACTTC. It translates to CASSRTTGGPYEQYF.

V usage is TRBV13 and J usage is TRBJ1-4; D is undetermined. The CDR3 has 15 amino acids. Germline V gene sequence: CDR1 PRHDT, CDR2 FYEKMQ (reference sequence). The ends were cut back, 4 bases at V and 0 bases at J, with 9 bases in the middle. CDR3 region: CASSSTQATNEKLFF. In DNA, the CDR3 is TGTGCCAGCAGCTCCACACAAGCAACTAATGAAAAACTGTTTTTT.

CDR3 nucleotide sequence: TGCGCCAGCAGCCTCGCCGGGACAGGGGAGGAAAAACTGTTTTTT. Translating gives CASSLAGTGEEKLFF. The chain couples TRBV4-1 to TRBJ1-4; 10 positions match TRBD1. CDR3 length: 15 residues. CDR1 is MGHRA, CDR2 YSYEKL, per germline. V gave up 4 bases and J gave up 8 bases; unmatched junction bases: 7.

The V gene is TRBV3-1 (or the pseudogene TRBV3-2), the J gene TRBJ2-2, with 8 bases matching TRBD2. V was clipped by 3 bases and J by 0 bases; unmatched bases: 12. This CDR3 spans 19 amino acids. The V gene's germline CDR1 is LGHDT and CDR2 YNNKEL (reference sequence). CDR3 sequence reads: CASSHRCAGGGPNTGELFF. Here the CDR3 DNA reads TGTGCCAGCAGCCACCGATGTGCGGGCGGGGGGCCGAACACCGGGGAGCTGTTTTTT.

The chain recombines TRBV11-2 with TRBJ2-5; TRBD2 agrees at 15 bases. The CDR3 spans 20 residues. Looked up from germline, CDR1 is SGHAT and CDR2 is FQNNGV. Unmatched junction bases numbered 12, after V lost 0 bases and J lost 4 bases. CDR3 in DNA: TGTGCCAGCAGCTTAGATGTGGGACTAGCGGGGGGTTTTCTTGGAGAGACCCAGTACTTC. It encodes CASSLDVGLAGGFLGETQYF.

The chain combines TRBV7-2 with TRBJ1-4; 7 positions agree with TRBD1. The CDR3 has 14 amino acids. The germline V gene has CDR1 SGHTA and CDR2 FQGNSA. Losses at the gene ends were 3 bases for V and 10 bases for J; bases not matched to a gene: 8. The CDR3 protein is CASSLYRGSAKLFF. Written as DNA, the CDR3 is TGTGCCAGCAGCTTGTACAGGGGCTCCGCAAAACTGTTTTTT.

This sequence joins TRBV19 and TRBJ1-6; 9 positions match TRBD1. The CDR3 totals 14 residues. Germline CDR1 and CDR2: LNHDA and SQIVND (reference sequence). Trimming at V came to 7 bases and at J to 7 bases, leaving 5 bases not matched to a gene. CDR3 nucleotides: TGTGCCAGTACACCGGGACAGGGCAATTCACCCCTCCACTTT. It yields the protein CASTPGQGNSPLHF.

The rearrangement joins TRBV4-3 to TRBJ2-7; TRBD2 matches at 11 bases. The CDR3 totals 14 residues. Germline V CDR1 and CDR2: LGHNA, YSLEER. V lost 4 bases, J lost 4 bases, and 3 bases stayed unmatched. The DNA of the CDR3 is TGCGCCAGCAGCCTTAGCGGGGGGGGGTACGAGCAGTACTTC. Translated: CASSLSGGGYEQYF.